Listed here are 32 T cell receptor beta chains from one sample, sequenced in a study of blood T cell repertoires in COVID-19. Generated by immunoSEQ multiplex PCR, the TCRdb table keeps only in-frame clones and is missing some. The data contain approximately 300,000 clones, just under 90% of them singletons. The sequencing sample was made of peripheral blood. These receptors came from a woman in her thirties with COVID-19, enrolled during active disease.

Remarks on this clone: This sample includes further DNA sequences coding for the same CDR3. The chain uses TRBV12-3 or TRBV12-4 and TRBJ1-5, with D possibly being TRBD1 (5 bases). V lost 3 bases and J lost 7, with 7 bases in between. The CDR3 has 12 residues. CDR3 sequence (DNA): TGTGCCAGCAGTTTCGGGGGACAGCCCCAGCATTTT. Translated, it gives CASSFGGQPQHF.

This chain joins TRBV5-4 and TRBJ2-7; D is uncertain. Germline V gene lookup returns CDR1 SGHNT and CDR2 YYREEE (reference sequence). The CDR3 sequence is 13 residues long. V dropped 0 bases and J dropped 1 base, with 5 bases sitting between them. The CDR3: CASSLDRSYEQYV. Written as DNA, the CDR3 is TGTGCCAGCAGCTTGGACAGATCCTACGAGCAGTACGTC.

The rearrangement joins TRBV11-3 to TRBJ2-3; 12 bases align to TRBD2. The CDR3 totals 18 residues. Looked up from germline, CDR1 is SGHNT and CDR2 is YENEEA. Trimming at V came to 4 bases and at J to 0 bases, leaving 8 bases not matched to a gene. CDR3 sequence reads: CASSSPGLAGQSTDTQYF. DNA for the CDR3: TGTGCCAGCAGCTCGCCCGGACTAGCGGGGCAAAGCACAGATACGCAGTATTTT.

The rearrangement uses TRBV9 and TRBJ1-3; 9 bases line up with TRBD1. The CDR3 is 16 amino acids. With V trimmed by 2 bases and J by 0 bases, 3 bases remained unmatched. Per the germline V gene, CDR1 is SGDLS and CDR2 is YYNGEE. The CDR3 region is CASSVTGGSSGNTIYF. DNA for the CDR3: TGTGCCAGCAGCGTGACAGGGGGTAGCTCTGGAAACACCATATATTTT.

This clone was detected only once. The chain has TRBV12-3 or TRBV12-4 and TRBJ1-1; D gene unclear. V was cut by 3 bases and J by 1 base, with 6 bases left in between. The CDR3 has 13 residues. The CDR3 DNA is TGTGCCAGCAGTTTTTGGCAGAACACTGAAGCTTTCTTT. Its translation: CASSFWQNTEAFF.

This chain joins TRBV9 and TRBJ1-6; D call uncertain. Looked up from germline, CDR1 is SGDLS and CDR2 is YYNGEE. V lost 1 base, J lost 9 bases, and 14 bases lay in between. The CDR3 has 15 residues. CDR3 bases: TGTGCCAGCAGCGTAAGCCCAACGCCTGGTTCACCCCTCCACTTT. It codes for CASSVSPTPGSPLHF.

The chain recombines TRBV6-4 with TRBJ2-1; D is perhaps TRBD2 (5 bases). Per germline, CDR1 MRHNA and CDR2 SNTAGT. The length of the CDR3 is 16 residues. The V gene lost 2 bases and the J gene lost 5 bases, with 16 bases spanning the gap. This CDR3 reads CASSDSRGGSDNEQFF. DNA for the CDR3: TGTGCCAGCAGTGACAGCCGGGGTGGGAGTGACAATGAGCAGTTCTTC.

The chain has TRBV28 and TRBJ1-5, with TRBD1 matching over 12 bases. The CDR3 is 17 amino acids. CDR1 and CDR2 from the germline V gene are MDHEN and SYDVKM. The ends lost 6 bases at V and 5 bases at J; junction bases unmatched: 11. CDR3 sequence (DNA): TGTGCCAGCAGAGCTCCCCAGGGACAGGGGGCGGATCAGCCCCAGCATTTT. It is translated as CASRAPQGQGADQPQHF.

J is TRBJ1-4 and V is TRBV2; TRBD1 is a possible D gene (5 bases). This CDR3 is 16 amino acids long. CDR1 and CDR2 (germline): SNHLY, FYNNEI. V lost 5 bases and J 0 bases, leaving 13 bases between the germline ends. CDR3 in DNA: TGTGCCAGCAGTTTCGACAGCACCTCAACTAATGAAAAACTGTTTTTT. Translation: CASSFDSTSTNEKLFF.

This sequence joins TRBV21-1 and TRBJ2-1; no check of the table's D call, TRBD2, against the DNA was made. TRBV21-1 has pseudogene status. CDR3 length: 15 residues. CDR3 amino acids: CASSTPYSSYNEQFF. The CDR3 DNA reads TGTGCCAGCAGCACGCCGTATAGCTCCTACAATGAGCAGTTCTTC.

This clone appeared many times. CDR3 sequence reads: CASSLQGLVTEAFF. CDR3 sequence (DNA): TGTGCCAGCAGTCTACAGGGTCTGGTCACTGAAGCTTTCTTT. The gene calls are TRBV6-5 and TRBJ1-1, with D perhaps matching TRBD1 (6 bases). Germline CDR1 reads MNHEY; CDR2 reads SVGAGI. CDR3 length: 14 residues. V was pared by 5 bases and J by 4 bases, with 14 bases between.

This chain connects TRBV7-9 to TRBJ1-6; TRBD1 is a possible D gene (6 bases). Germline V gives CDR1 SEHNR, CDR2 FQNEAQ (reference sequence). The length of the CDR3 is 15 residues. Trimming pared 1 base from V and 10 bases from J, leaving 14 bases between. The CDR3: CASSLEGGANSPLHF. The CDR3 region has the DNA TGTGCCAGCAGCTTAGAAGGGGGGGCGAACTCACCCCTCCACTTT.

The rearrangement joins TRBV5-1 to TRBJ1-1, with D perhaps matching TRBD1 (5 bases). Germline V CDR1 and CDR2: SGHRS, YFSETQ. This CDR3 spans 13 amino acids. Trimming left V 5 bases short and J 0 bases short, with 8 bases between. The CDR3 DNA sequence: TGCGCCAGCAGTCGGACACTGAACACTGAAGCTTTCTTT. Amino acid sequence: CASSRTLNTEAFF.

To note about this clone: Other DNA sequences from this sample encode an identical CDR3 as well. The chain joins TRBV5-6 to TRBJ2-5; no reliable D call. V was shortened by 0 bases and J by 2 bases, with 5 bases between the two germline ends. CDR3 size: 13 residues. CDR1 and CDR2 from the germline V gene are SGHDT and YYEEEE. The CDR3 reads CASSLELQETQYF. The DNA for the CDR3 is TGTGCCAGCAGCTTGGAACTACAAGAGACCCAGTACTTC.

CDR3 protein: CASSFIAGEKLFF. CDR3 coding DNA: TGTGCCAGCAGCTTCATCGCAGGGGAAAAACTGTTTTTT. J is TRBJ1-4 and V is TRBV11-2; TRBD1 is a possible D gene (5 bases). The CDR3 runs to 13 residues. V lost 3 bases to trimming and J lost 8 bases, with 10 bases between them. CDR1 is SGHAT, CDR2 FQNNGV, per germline.

CDR3 bases: TGTGCCAGCAGCCCAACAGGGGTGGGCTCCTACAATGAGCAGTTCTTC. As protein: CASSPTGVGSYNEQFF. The chain couples TRBV4-2 to TRBJ2-1; 7 nucleotides agree with TRBD1. V shed 4 bases and J 0 bases; nucleotides not matched to a gene: 6. The CDR3 is made up of 16 amino acids. The germline CDR1 and CDR2 sequences are LGHNA and YNFKEQ.

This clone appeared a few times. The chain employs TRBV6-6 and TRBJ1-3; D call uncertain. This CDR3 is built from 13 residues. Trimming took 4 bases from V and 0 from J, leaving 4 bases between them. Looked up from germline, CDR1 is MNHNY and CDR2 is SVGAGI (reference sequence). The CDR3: CASSSVSGNTIYF. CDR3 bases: TGTGCCAGCAGTTCCGTCTCTGGAAACACCATATATTTT.

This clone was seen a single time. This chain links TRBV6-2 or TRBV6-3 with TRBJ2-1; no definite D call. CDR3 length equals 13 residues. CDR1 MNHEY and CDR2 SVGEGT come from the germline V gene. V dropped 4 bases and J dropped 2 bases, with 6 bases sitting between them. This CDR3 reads CASSSRAYNEQFF. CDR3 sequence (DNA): TGTGCCAGCAGTTCCCGGGCCTACAATGAGCAGTTCTTC.

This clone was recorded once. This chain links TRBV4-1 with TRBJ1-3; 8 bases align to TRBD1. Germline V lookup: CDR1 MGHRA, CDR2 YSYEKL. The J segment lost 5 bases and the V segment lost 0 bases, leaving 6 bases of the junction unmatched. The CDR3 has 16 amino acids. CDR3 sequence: CASSQDDRGNRNTIYF. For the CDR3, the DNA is TGCGCCAGCAGCCAAGATGACAGGGGTAACAGAAACACCATATATTTT.

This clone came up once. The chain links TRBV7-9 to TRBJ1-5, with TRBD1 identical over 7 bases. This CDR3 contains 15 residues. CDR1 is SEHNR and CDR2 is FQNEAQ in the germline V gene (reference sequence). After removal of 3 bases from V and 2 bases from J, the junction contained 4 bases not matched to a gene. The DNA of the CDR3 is TGTGCCAGCAGCTTTGGAACAGGGGGCAATCAGCCCCAGCATTTT. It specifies CASSFGTGGNQPQHF.

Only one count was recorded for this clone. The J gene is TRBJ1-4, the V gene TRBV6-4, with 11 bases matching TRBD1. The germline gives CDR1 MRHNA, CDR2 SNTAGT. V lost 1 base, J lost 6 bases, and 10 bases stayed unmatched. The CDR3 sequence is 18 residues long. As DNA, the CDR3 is TGTGCCAGCAGTGACTGGACTGTCCGGACAGGGGGCCATGAAAAACTGTTTTTT. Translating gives CASSDWTVRTGGHEKLFF.

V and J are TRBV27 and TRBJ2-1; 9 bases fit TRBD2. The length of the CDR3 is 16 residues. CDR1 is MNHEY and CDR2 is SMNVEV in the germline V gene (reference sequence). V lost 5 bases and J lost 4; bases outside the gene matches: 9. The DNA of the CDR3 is TGTGCCAGCAGTGAATTCTCTAGCGGGATGTACAATGAGCAGTTCTTC. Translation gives CASSEFSSGMYNEQFF.

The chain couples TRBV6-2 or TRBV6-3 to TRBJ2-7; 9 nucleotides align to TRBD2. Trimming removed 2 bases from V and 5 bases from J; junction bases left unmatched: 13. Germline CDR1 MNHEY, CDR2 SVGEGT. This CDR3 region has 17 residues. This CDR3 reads CASSYPSLGTSTHEQYF. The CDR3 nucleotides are TGTGCCAGCAGTTACCCTTCATTGGGGACTAGCACCCACGAGCAGTACTTC.

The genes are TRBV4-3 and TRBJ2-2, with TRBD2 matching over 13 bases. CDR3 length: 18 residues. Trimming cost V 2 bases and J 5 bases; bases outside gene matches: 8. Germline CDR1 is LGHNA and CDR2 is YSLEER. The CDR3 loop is CASSQLPPGLAGTGELFF. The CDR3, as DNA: TGCGCCAGCAGCCAACTTCCTCCGGGACTAGCGGGGACCGGGGAGCTGTTTTTT.

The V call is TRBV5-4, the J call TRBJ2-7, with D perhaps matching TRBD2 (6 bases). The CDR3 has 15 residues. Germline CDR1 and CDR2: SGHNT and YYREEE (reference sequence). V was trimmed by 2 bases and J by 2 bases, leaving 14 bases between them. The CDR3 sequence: CASSFPGGAAYEQYF. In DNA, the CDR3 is TGTGCCAGCAGCTTCCCCGGCGGGGCAGCCTACGAGCAGTACTTC.

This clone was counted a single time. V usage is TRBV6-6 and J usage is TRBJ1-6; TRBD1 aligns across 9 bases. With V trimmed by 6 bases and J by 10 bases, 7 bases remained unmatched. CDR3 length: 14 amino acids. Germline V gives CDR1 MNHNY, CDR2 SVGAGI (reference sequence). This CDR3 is CASRGQGDGSPLHF. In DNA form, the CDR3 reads TGTGCCAGCAGGGGACAGGGTGACGGGTCACCCCTCCACTTT.

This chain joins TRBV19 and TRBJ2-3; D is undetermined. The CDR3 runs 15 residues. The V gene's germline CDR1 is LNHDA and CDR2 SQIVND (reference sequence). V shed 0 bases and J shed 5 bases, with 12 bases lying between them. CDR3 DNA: TGTGCCAGTAGTATAGATCTAGTCCGCCTAGATACGCAGTATTTT. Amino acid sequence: CASSIDLVRLDTQYF. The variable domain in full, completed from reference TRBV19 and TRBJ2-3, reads DGGITQSPKYLFRKEGQNVTLSCEQNLNHDAMYWYRQDPGQGLRLIYYSQIVNDFQKGDIAEGYSVSREKKESFPLTVTSAQKNPTAFYLCASSIDLVRLDTQYFGPGTRLTVL.

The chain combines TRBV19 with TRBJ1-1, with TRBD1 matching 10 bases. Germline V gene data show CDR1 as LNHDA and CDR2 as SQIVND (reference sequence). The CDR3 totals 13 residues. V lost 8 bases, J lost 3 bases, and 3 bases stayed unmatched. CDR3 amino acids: CASDRGLDTEAFF. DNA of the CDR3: TGTGCCAGTGACAGGGGGCTGGACACTGAAGCTTTCTTT.

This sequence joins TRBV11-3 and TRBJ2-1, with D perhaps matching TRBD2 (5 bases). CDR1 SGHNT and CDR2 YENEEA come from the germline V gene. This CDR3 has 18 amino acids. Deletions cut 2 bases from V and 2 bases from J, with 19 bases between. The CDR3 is CASSLNQRLAFAYNEQFF. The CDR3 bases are TGTGCCAGCAGCTTAAATCAGCGGCTAGCCTTTGCCTACAATGAGCAGTTCTTC.

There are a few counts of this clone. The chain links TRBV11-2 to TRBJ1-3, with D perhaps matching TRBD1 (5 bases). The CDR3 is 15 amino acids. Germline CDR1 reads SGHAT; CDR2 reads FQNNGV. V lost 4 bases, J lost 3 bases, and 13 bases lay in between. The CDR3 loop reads CASSSSPRGGNTIYF. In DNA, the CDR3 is TGTGCCAGCAGCTCGTCCCCTAGGGGTGGAAACACCATATATTTT.

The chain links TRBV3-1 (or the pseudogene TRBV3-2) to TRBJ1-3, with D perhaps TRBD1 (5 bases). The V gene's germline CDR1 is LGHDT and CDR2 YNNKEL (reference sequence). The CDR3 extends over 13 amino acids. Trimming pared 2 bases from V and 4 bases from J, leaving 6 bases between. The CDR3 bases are TGTGCCAGCAGCCAACAGGGAGGAAACACCATATATTTT. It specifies CASSQQGGNTIYF.

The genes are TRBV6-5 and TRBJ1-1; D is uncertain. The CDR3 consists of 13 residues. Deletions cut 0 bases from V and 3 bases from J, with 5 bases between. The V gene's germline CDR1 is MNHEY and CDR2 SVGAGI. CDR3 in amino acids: CASSYSRDTEAFF. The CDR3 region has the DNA TGTGCCAGCAGTTACTCGAGGGACACTGAAGCTTTCTTT.